A single sample is the source of the 22 T cell receptor beta chains below, sequenced in a study of CD8 T cells in ankylosing spondylitis. Findings and caveats of the study: Within ankylosing spondylitis blood, a TCR beta motif made up of roughly eight highly homologous variants appeared to be characteristic.

For these TCRs, the target antigens are not known. TCRdb ran MiXCR on the 5' RACE reads and lists one entry per CDR3 protein. The table lists approximately 540,000 distinct CDR3 sequences, roughly 13% of them singletons, with approximately 6.2% in the top ten. Sequences were obtained from blood, either unsorted or a sorted T cell fraction (not recorded which). Receptors originate from a male donor with ankylosing spondylitis.

This clonotype has a handful of counts. CDR3 region: CASSFDDRAGGYTF. The CDR3 DNA reads TGCGCCAGCAGCTTTGATGACAGGGCGGGAGGCTACACCTTC. The chain couples TRBV5-1 to TRBJ1-2, with 7 bases fitting TRBD1. The V gene's germline CDR1 is SGHRS and CDR2 YFSETQ. Trimming cost V 2 bases and J 8 bases; bases outside gene matches: 9. The CDR3 consists of 14 residues.

CDR3 coding DNA: TGTGCCAGCAGGAGACTAGCGGGAATGGAGACCCAGTACTTC. As protein: CASRRLAGMETQYF. The chain couples TRBV27 to TRBJ2-5; TRBD2 matches at 11 bases. The CDR3 sequence is 14 residues long. Germline lookup yields CDR1 MNHEY and CDR2 SMNVEV (reference sequence). V trimming: 6 bases; J trimming: 5 bases; junction bases outside the gene matches: 5.

The chain has TRBV18 and TRBJ1-2, with D unresolved. This CDR3 spans 14 amino acids. With 2 bases removed from V and 3 bases from J, the gap between germline ends came to 10 bases. Per germline, CDR1 KGHSH and CDR2 LQKENI. CDR3 sequence reads: CASSPKGADYGYTF. Here the CDR3 DNA reads TGTGCCAGCTCACCAAAGGGCGCTGACTATGGCTACACCTTC.

The chain has TRBV30 and TRBJ1-4; 8 positions match TRBD1. The CDR3 extends over 14 amino acids. Germline V gene lookup returns CDR1 GTSNPN and CDR2 SVGIG (reference sequence). V lost 3 bases and J lost 4; bases outside the gene matches: 4. CDR3 coding DNA: TGTGCCTGGAGGACAGGGGTTCTTAATGAAAAACTGTTTTTT. Its protein is CAWRTGVLNEKLFF.

The chain carries TRBV29-1 and TRBJ2-6; D ambiguous. The CDR3 has 11 residues. Germline CDR1 is SQVTM and CDR2 is ANQGSEA. Trimming stripped 4 bases from V and 7 bases from J, with 5 bases between. The CDR3 here is CSVGFANVLTF. In DNA, the CDR3 is TGCAGCGTTGGGTTTGCCAACGTCCTGACTTTC.

The J gene is TRBJ2-2, the V gene TRBV7-9, with D unresolved. The germline V and J ends were trimmed by 2 bases and 7 bases, with 14 bases remaining between them. The CDR3 has 15 amino acids. Germline CDR1 and CDR2: SEHNR and FQNEAQ (reference sequence). The CDR3, as DNA: TGTGCCAGCAGCTTATATAGCTCCCACAACGGGGAGCTGTTTTTT. Translation: CASSLYSSHNGELFF.

V gene TRBV29-1 combines with J gene TRBJ1-6; D unresolved. V was shortened by 3 bases and J by 7 bases, with 7 bases between the two germline ends. Germline V gene lookup returns CDR1 SQVTM and CDR2 ANQGSEA. CDR3 length: 12 residues. CDR3: CSVDGPNSPLHF. DNA for the CDR3: TGCAGCGTTGACGGACCAAATTCACCCCTCCACTTT.

The CDR3 region is CSAPGLAGEGTQYF. The CDR3 nucleotides read TGCAGTGCGCCCGGACTAGCGGGGGAGGGAACCCAGTACTTC. The J gene is TRBJ2-5, the V gene TRBV20-1; 13 bases map to TRBD2. J gave up 8 bases and V 6 bases, and 9 bases lay outside the gene matches. This CDR3 is built from 14 residues. CDR1 is DFQATT and CDR2 is SNEGSKA in the germline V gene (reference sequence).

This sequence joins TRBV20-1 and TRBJ1-5; weak D call: TRBD1 (6 bases). Deletions cut 5 bases from V and 1 base from J, with 12 bases between. The CDR3 contains 14 residues. Germline V gives CDR1 DFQATT, CDR2 SNEGSKA (reference sequence). The CDR3 reads CSAHRDESNQPQHF. Written as DNA, the CDR3 is TGCAGTGCTCACAGGGATGAGAGCAATCAGCCCCAGCATTTT.

This rearrangement joins TRBV7-2 to TRBJ1-4, with a weak D call TRBD1 (6 bases). The CDR3 has 14 amino acids. Germline V gene data show CDR1 as SGHTA and CDR2 as FQGNSA. The V end was cut by 5 bases, the J end by 5 bases, with 12 bases between. DNA of the CDR3: TGTGCCAGCAGCCGGGGGGGCAAGAATGAAAAACTGTTTTTT. It encodes CASSRGGKNEKLFF.

In its sample, this clonotype was seen many times. The J gene is TRBJ2-1, the V gene TRBV5-1, with TRBD2 identical over 10 bases. The length of the CDR3 is 15 residues. Germline V gene lookup returns CDR1 SGHRS and CDR2 YFSETQ. J was trimmed by 8 bases and V by 0 bases; bases with no gene match: 5. The CDR3 DNA sequence: TGCGCCAGCAGCTTGGGCCCTAGCGGGAGTTATGAGCAGTTCTTC. Translation: CASSLGPSGSYEQFF.

This clonotype was seen at least ten times. V gene TRBV12-3 or TRBV12-4 combines with J gene TRBJ2-5, with D maybe TRBD1 (5 bases). V was trimmed by 2 bases and J by 3 bases, leaving 16 bases between them. The CDR3 runs 16 residues. The chain's CDR3 is CASSLTNFLGEETQYF. Here the CDR3 DNA reads TGTGCCAGCAGTTTAACTAATTTTCTAGGGGAAGAGACCCAGTACTTC.

This chain links TRBV28 with TRBJ2-5; D call uncertain. Germline loops: CDR1 MDHEN, CDR2 SYDVKM. Trimming removed 2 bases at V and 7 bases at J, with 11 bases between. The CDR3 runs to 13 residues. CDR3 sequence: CASSLVRGGTQYF. In DNA form, the CDR3 reads TGTGCCAGCAGTTTAGTAAGAGGCGGGACCCAGTACTTC.

This clonotype occurred a few times. The gene calls are TRBV5-5 and TRBJ1-4; D remains unclear. CDR1 is SGHKS and CDR2 is YYEKEE in the germline V gene (reference sequence). V gave up 8 bases and J gave up 3 bases, with 11 bases separating them. The CDR3 is made up of 13 amino acids. CDR3 coding DNA: TGTGCCAGTTCGACTACCCCTAATGAAAAACTGTTTTTT. Protein: CASSTTPNEKLFF.

This rearrangement joins TRBV7-9 to TRBJ2-2; 10 nucleotides match TRBD2. The germline V gene encodes CDR1 SEHNR and CDR2 FQNEAQ (reference sequence). CDR3 length: 16 amino acids. Trimming took 3 bases from V and 6 from J; bases not matched to a gene: 7. Here the CDR3 reads CASSFPAGGPSGELFF. CDR3 nucleotides: TGTGCCAGCAGCTTCCCAGCGGGAGGGCCATCCGGGGAGCTGTTTTTT.

This clonotype showed up just a few times. The chain combines TRBV5-5 with TRBJ2-1; maybe TRBD1 (6 bases). This CDR3 spans 13 amino acids. V gave up 0 bases and J gave up 15 bases, with 16 bases separating them. Germline CDR1 reads SGHKS; CDR2 reads YYEKEE (reference sequence). The CDR3 region has the DNA TGTGCCAGCAGCTTGGCCATAGCAGGGGCCAGGTTCTTC. Residues: CASSLAIAGARFF.

This CDR3 reads CSAGRQGNQPQHF. DNA for the CDR3: TGCAGTGCGGGGAGACAGGGGAATCAGCCCCAGCATTTT. V is TRBV20-1 and J is TRBJ1-5; 8 nucleotides match TRBD1. The CDR3 is 13 amino acids. The trim removed 6 bases at V and 4 bases at J, leaving 5 bases unmatched. From germline, CDR1 is DFQATT and CDR2 SNEGSKA (reference sequence).

The chain employs TRBV15 and TRBJ1-1; D possibly corresponds to TRBD1 (5 bases). The CDR3 spans 17 residues. Germline CDR1 LNHNV, CDR2 YYDKDF (reference sequence). Trimming removed 0 bases at V and 0 bases at J, with 14 bases between. CDR3: CATSRDFTTALNTEAFF. CDR3 in DNA: TGTGCCACCAGCAGAGACTTTACGACAGCCTTGAACACTGAAGCTTTCTTT.

The table lists this clonotype with a few counts. V gene TRBV6-5 combines with J gene TRBJ2-3, with D unclear. The length of the CDR3 is 14 residues. Trimming stripped 6 bases from V and 2 bases from J, with 12 bases between. Germline-derived CDR1 and CDR2 are MNHEY and SVGAGI. CDR3 sequence (DNA): TGTGCCAGCAGGTACCGGGCCTTCACAGATACGCAGTATTTT. Its translation: CASRYRAFTDTQYF.

This chain uses TRBV4-2 with TRBJ2-1; 7 bases are a match to TRBD2. The CDR3 runs to 15 residues. Germline assignment: CDR1 LGHNA and CDR2 YNFKEQ. Trimming at V came to 8 bases and at J to 0 bases, leaving 7 bases not matched to a gene. CDR3 loop: CASGTGTNSYNEQFF. CDR3 nucleotide sequence: TGTGCCAGCGGGACCGGGACTAACTCCTACAATGAGCAGTTCTTC.

This clonotype was observed a few times. The chain recombines TRBV20-1 with TRBJ1-2, with 8 positions matching TRBD1. The junction had 16 bases not matched to a gene; V was cut back by 3 bases and J by 4 bases. Germline CDR1 is DFQATT and CDR2 is SNEGSKA (reference sequence). The CDR3 has 17 amino acids. As DNA, the CDR3 is TGCAGTGCTAGTTATCGGCGGACAGGGATATTTGGCTATGGCTACACCTTC. The encoded protein is CSASYRRTGIFGYGYTF.

The sample holds many counts of this clonotype. The chain links TRBV20-1 to TRBJ2-1; 7 bases fit TRBD1. CDR1 is DFQATT, CDR2 SNEGSKA, per germline (reference sequence). Trimming took 6 bases from V and 10 from J; bases not matched to a gene: 18. This CDR3 spans 15 amino acids. The CDR3 sequence is CSAQSWTGRRGEQFF. For the CDR3, the DNA is TGCAGTGCCCAATCTTGGACAGGCCGGCGTGGCGAGCAGTTCTTC.